These 13 T cell receptor beta chains were sequenced from one sample in a study of CD4 T cells in relation to SARS-CoV-2 and coronaviruses. Generated by immunoSEQ multiplex PCR, the TCRdb table keeps only in-frame clones and is missing some. The sample comprises some 45,000 clones, over 75% of which are singletons, and 1.1% to 1.5% rests with the top ten. Their antigens are not known. Sequencing was carried out using naive CD4+ T cells from PBMCs, cultured in vitro. The subset denotes: naive CD4+ T cells isolated by negative enrichment. These receptors originate from an adult with COVID-19.

This clone showed up just once. The rearrangement links TRBV7-9 to TRBJ2-1; D might be TRBD2 (6 bases). Per the germline V gene, CDR1 is SEHNR and CDR2 is FQNEAQ (reference sequence). The CDR3 is 16 amino acids. The ends were cut back, 0 bases at V and 5 bases at J, with 14 bases in the middle. CDR3 bases: TGTGCCAGCAGCTTAGCCGGGAGTAACGGGGACAATGAGCAGTTCTTC. Protein: CASSLAGSNGDNEQFF.

The rearrangement links TRBV25-1 to TRBJ2-3, with D tentatively TRBD1 or TRBD2 (7 bases each). Trimming cost V 3 bases and J 2 bases, with 21 bases left between them. Per the germline V gene, CDR1 is MGHDK and CDR2 is SYGVNS. The CDR3 sequence is 18 residues long. CDR3 coding DNA: TGTGCCAGCAGTGACGCGGGAGTTCAGGGGGTACTCACAGATACGCAGTATTTT. Translating it yields CASSDAGVQGVLTDTQYF.

The V gene is TRBV19, the J gene TRBJ2-1; 10 bases line up with TRBD1. Germline V lookup: CDR1 LNHDA, CDR2 SQIVND (reference sequence). V shed 6 bases, J shed 5 bases, and the junction held 7 bases outside the gene matches. CDR3 size: 15 residues. The CDR3 reads CASSSTGGENNEQFF. The CDR3 bases are TGTGCCAGTAGCTCGACAGGGGGCGAGAACAATGAGCAGTTCTTC.

This chain joins TRBV7-8 and TRBJ2-1; possibly TRBD2 for D (6 bases). V was trimmed by 4 bases and J by 4 bases, leaving 11 bases between them. CDR1 and CDR2 from the germline V gene are SGHVS and FQNEAQ. The CDR3 runs to 14 residues. CDR3 amino acids: CASSYAGGYNEQFF. The DNA of the CDR3 is TGTGCCAGCAGCTACGCTGGGGGGTACAATGAGCAGTTCTTC.

The rearrangement links TRBV29-1 to TRBJ1-2; 9 bases are shared with TRBD1. V lost 4 bases to trimming and J lost 2 bases; unmatched junction nucleotides: 5. CDR1 is SQVTM and CDR2 is ANQGSEA in the germline V gene. The CDR3 runs to 14 residues. Here the CDR3 reads CSVGDRVGNYGYTF. The CDR3 nucleotides read TGCAGCGTTGGGGACAGGGTGGGAAACTATGGCTACACCTTC.

The J gene is TRBJ2-5, the V gene TRBV2; no reliable D call. Trimming took off 7 bases at V and 2 bases at J, with 11 bases between the two ends. This CDR3 has 13 residues. The germline CDR1 and CDR2 sequences are SNHLY and FYNNEI. In DNA, the CDR3 is TGTGCCAGCAAGTACGGCAGACAAGAGACCCAGTACTTC. It is translated as CASKYGRQETQYF.

The V and J genes are TRBV12-5 and TRBJ2-1; no reliable D call. This CDR3 region has 13 residues. Trimming stripped 2 bases from V and 4 bases from J, with 6 bases between. Germline assignment: CDR1 LGHNT and CDR2 FRNRAP. The CDR3 loop reads CASGLWGYNEQFF. The CDR3 nucleotides read TGTGCTAGTGGTTTGTGGGGATACAATGAGCAGTTCTTC.

The chain employs TRBV5-1 and TRBJ2-7; 11 bases are shared with TRBD2. Unmatched junction bases numbered 12, after V lost 4 bases and J lost 0 bases. There are 18 residues in the CDR3. In germline, CDR1 is SGHRS, CDR2 YFSETQ. CDR3 in amino acids: CASSPLGTSGRLSYEQYF. The CDR3 DNA is TGCGCCAGCAGCCCGCTGGGGACTAGCGGCCGTCTCTCCTACGAGCAGTACTTC.

The chain carries TRBV15 and TRBJ2-7; TRBD1 agrees at 9 bases. CDR3 length: 14 amino acids. Germline CDR1 reads LNHNV; CDR2 reads YYDKDF (reference sequence). J was trimmed by 6 bases and V by 4 bases; bases with no gene match: 7. The CDR3 reads CATSMGQGDFEQYF. For the CDR3, the DNA is TGTGCCACCAGCATGGGACAGGGCGATTTCGAGCAGTACTTC.

The chain joins TRBV7-9 to TRBJ1-3; D perhaps matches TRBD1 (6 bases). Trimming took 3 bases from V and 0 from J, leaving 18 bases between them. Germline CDR1 and CDR2: SEHNR and FQNEAQ (reference sequence). The CDR3 runs 18 residues. Here the CDR3 DNA reads TGTGCCAGCAGCTTTGACTTAACAGGGTCATACTCTGGAAACACCATATATTTT. The encoded protein is CASSFDLTGSYSGNTIYF.

The chain recombines TRBV29-1 with TRBJ2-7; tentative D call: TRBD1 (6 bases). This CDR3 has 14 residues. V was pared by 5 bases and J by 0 bases, with 14 bases between. CDR1 is SQVTM and CDR2 is ANQGSEA in the germline V gene. The chain's CDR3 is CSVYYRENSYEQYF. CDR3 DNA sequence: TGCAGCGTTTACTACAGGGAAAACTCCTACGAGCAGTACTTC.

The chain employs TRBV2 and TRBJ2-3; D remains unclear. V was cut by 6 bases and J by 3 bases, with 7 bases left in between. The CDR3 contains 12 residues. Germline-derived CDR1 and CDR2 are SNHLY and FYNNEI. The CDR3 sequence: CASSLTTDTQYF. CDR3 nucleotide sequence: TGTGCCAGCAGCCTTACTACAGATACGCAGTATTTT.

V and J are TRBV30 and TRBJ2-2; D not resolved. Germline V gene data show CDR1 as GTSNPN and CDR2 as SVGIG (reference sequence). Trimming stripped 3 bases from V and 6 bases from J, with 17 bases between. The CDR3 sequence is 15 residues long. The CDR3 bases are TGTGCCTGGAGGGTGGGCGGCTTAGAATCCGGGGAGCTGTTTTTT. Its translation: CAWRVGGLESGELFF.